This entry lists 20 T cell receptor beta chains sequenced from one sample in a study of blood T cell repertoires in COVID-19. TCRdb's copy holds only in-frame clones and misses some; the assay was immunoSEQ multiplex PCR. The profile shows hundreds of thousands of clones, approximately 86% of them singletons. The specimen sequenced was PBMCs or T cells enriched from blood (not recorded which). All receptors come from a woman in her forties or fifties with acute COVID-19.

This clone was observed a handful of times. The chain is built from TRBV7-2 and TRBJ1-2; 11 positions agree with TRBD1. Per the germline V gene, CDR1 is SGHTA and CDR2 is FQGNSA. There are 17 residues in the CDR3. Germline trimming cut 2 bases from V and 4 bases from J; bases unmatched to any gene: 9. CDR3 amino acids: CASSLWTGGESPYGYTF. DNA of the CDR3: TGTGCCAGCAGCTTATGGACAGGGGGCGAGTCCCCCTATGGCTACACCTTC.

This clone was seen only a few times. The CDR3 DNA follows: TGTGCCAGCAGTGAATTAGGGGGGGGATACAATGAGCAGTTCTTC. This sequence encodes CASSELGGGYNEQFF. The chain employs TRBV25-1 and TRBJ2-1; tentatively, D is TRBD2 (7 bases). The CDR3 totals 15 residues. CDR1 and CDR2 (germline): MGHDK, SYGVNS. Trimming took 1 base from V and 4 from J, leaving 11 bases between them. The whole variable domain, filled in from reference TRBV25-1 and TRBJ2-1, reads EADIYQTPRYLVIGTGKKITLECSQTMGHDKMYWYQQDPGMELHLIHYSYGVNSTEKGDLSSESTVSRIRTEHFPLTLESARPSHTSQYLCASSELGGGYNEQFFGPGTRLTVL.

The gene calls are TRBV18 and TRBJ2-3; no definite D call. V shed 0 bases and J shed 0 bases, with 7 bases lying between them. The length of the CDR3 is 15 residues. Germline values: CDR1 KGHSH, CDR2 LQKENI. The CDR3 loop reads CASSPPFRSTDTQYF. For the CDR3, the DNA is TGTGCCAGCTCACCACCATTCAGGAGCACAGATACGCAGTATTTT.

The chain recombines TRBV5-8 with TRBJ1-2, with a weak D call TRBD1 (5 bases). Germline V gives CDR1 SGHTS, CDR2 YDEGEE. The CDR3 extends over 17 amino acids. The ends were cut back, 3 bases at V and 4 bases at J, with 22 bases in the middle. CDR3 region: CASSWTGARETAYGYTF. The CDR3 nucleotides read TGTGCCAGCAGCTGGACGGGAGCCAGGGAAACGGCCTATGGCTACACCTTC.

This clone was picked up a small number of times. The gene calls are TRBV27 and TRBJ1-2; a possible D gene is TRBD1 (5 bases). Trimming removed 3 bases from V and 3 bases from J, with 11 bases in between. This CDR3 is 14 amino acids long. From germline, CDR1 is MNHEY and CDR2 SMNVEV (reference sequence). The CDR3 region is CASSFGGSHYGYTF. The CDR3 region has the DNA TGTGCCAGCAGTTTCGGGGGATCCCACTATGGCTACACCTTC.

The chain carries TRBV12-3 or TRBV12-4 and TRBJ2-7; D unclear. This CDR3 comprises 11 residues. V lost 4 bases and J lost 4, with 5 bases in between. The CDR3 reads CASSWAYEQYF. For the CDR3, the DNA is TGTGCCAGCAGTTGGGCATACGAGCAGTACTTC.

This clone was detected a few times. This sequence joins TRBV4-1 and TRBJ1-1; 7 bases map to TRBD1. The CDR3 consists of 15 residues. Germline V gene lookup returns CDR1 MGHRA and CDR2 YSYEKL. Trimming cost V 1 base and J 1 base; bases outside gene matches: 3. CDR3 amino acids: CASSQAPGGNTEAFF. The CDR3 DNA follows: TGCGCCAGCAGCCAAGCACCAGGGGGGAACACTGAAGCTTTCTTT.

The rearrangement uses TRBV7-9 and TRBJ1-3; the D gene is possibly TRBD1 (6 bases). V lost 1 base to trimming and J lost 5 bases, with 9 bases between them. Per the germline V gene, CDR1 is SEHNR and CDR2 is FQNEAQ (reference sequence). The CDR3 contains 14 residues. The CDR3 nucleotides read TGTGCCAGCAGCTTAGATTGGGGGCGAAACACCATATATTTT. Translating gives CASSLDWGRNTIYF.

The genes are TRBV6-4 and TRBJ2-7; 7 nucleotides match TRBD1. Trimming at V came to 6 bases and at J to 3 bases, leaving 17 bases not matched to a gene. The CDR3 sequence is 17 residues long. Per germline, CDR1 MRHNA and CDR2 SNTAGT. CDR3 protein: CASRAFYAGGVIYEQYF. As DNA, the CDR3 is TGTGCCAGCAGAGCGTTCTATGCAGGGGGAGTAATCTACGAGCAGTACTTC.

This clone was recorded once. This chain uses TRBV18 with TRBJ2-7, with 10 nucleotides matching TRBD1. CDR1 and CDR2 from the germline V gene are KGHSH and LQKENI. V was pared by 8 bases and J by 6 bases, with 10 bases of the junction left unmatched. This CDR3 is built from 14 residues. The CDR3 sequence is CASQPGTGDGEQYF. DNA of the CDR3: TGTGCCAGCCAACCCGGGACAGGGGATGGCGAGCAGTACTTC. The complete variable domain, with remaining parts taken from reference TRBV18 and TRBJ2-7, reads NAGVMQNPRHLVRRRGQEARLRCSPMKGHSHVYWYRQLPEEGLKFMVYLQKENIIDESGMPKERFSAEFPKEGPSILRIQQVVRGDSAAYFCASQPGTGDGEQYFGPGTRLTVT.

This sequence joins TRBV9 and TRBJ2-4; TRBD1 matches at 9 bases. J gave up 7 bases and V 4 bases, and 6 bases lay outside the gene matches. Germline V CDR1 and CDR2: SGDLS, YYNGEE. The CDR3 sequence is 14 residues long. The CDR3 protein is CASSPRTGVNIQYF. The CDR3 DNA reads as TGTGCCAGCAGCCCACGGACAGGGGTGAACATTCAGTACTTC.

The chain couples TRBV5-1 to TRBJ1-4; the D gene is possibly TRBD1 (6 bases). This CDR3 has 14 residues. Germline-derived CDR1 and CDR2 are SGHRS and YFSETQ. Trimming pared 7 bases from V and 6 bases from J, leaving 16 bases between. The CDR3 sequence: CASRRADSYEKLFF. The DNA of the CDR3 is TGCGCCAGCCGCAGGGCGGACAGCTATGAAAAACTGTTTTTT.

The count of this clone is one. The CDR3 here is CASSQVAYTYEQYF. CDR3 nucleotides: TGTGCCAGCAGCCAAGTAGCGTATACCTACGAGCAGTACTTC. The rearrangement links TRBV14 to TRBJ2-7, with TRBD2 as a possible D gene (5 bases). Germline CDR1 reads SGHDN; CDR2 reads FVKESK. Deletions cut 1 base from V and 2 bases from J, with 9 bases between. The CDR3 extends over 14 amino acids.

The chain links TRBV6-5 to TRBJ1-1; no reliable D call. The germline V gene encodes CDR1 MNHEY and CDR2 SVGAGI. The CDR3 is 13 amino acids. The V and J ends lost 3 bases and 7 bases respectively, with 12 bases between them. CDR3 nucleotides: TGTGCCAGCAGTTATAGTACAGCCCTTGAAGCTTTCTTT. Amino acid sequence: CASSYSTALEAFF.

The chain joins TRBV15 to TRBJ1-1; TRBD1 is a possible D gene (6 bases). Germline V gives CDR1 LNHNV, CDR2 YYDKDF (reference sequence). The CDR3 loop spans 13 amino acids. Between the trimmed V and J ends, which lost 3 bases and 2 bases, there was a span of 7 bases. The CDR3 loop reads CATSRDSNTEAFF. CDR3 nucleotide sequence: TGTGCCACCAGCAGGGACAGTAACACTGAAGCTTTCTTT.

The rearrangement links TRBV12-3 or TRBV12-4 to TRBJ2-1; possible D gene TRBD1, 5 bases. Trimming took 4 bases from V and 15 from J, leaving 16 bases between them. The CDR3 loop spans 12 amino acids. CDR3 DNA sequence: TGTGCCAGCAGTTGGCAGGGTAAGGGATTGTTCTTC. Its translation: CASSWQGKGLFF.

This rearrangement joins TRBV5-1 to TRBJ2-1; 10 nucleotides align to TRBD1. V dropped 5 bases and J dropped 5; count of bases not matched to a gene: 7. This CDR3 comprises 15 residues. Germline CDR1 and CDR2: SGHRS and YFSETQ. The CDR3 DNA reads TGCGCCAGCAGTGACGGGACAGGGGTCCACAATGAGCAGTTCTTC. Residues: CASSDGTGVHNEQFF.

CDR3 loop: CASSLLASNEKLFF. The CDR3 region has the DNA TGTGCCAGCAGTTTACTGGCATCCAATGAAAAACTGTTTTTT. V gene TRBV28 combines with J gene TRBJ1-4; D is unclear. The CDR3 is 14 residues long. V lost 2 bases and J lost 5, with 9 bases in between. Per the germline V gene, CDR1 is MDHEN and CDR2 is SYDVKM.

The genes are TRBV18 and TRBJ1-1; 8 nucleotides agree with TRBD1. Germline-derived CDR1 and CDR2 are KGHSH and LQKENI. The junction had 10 bases not matched to a gene; V was cut back by 2 bases and J by 2 bases. The length of the CDR3 is 17 residues. CDR3 coding DNA: TGTGCCAGCTCACCATTCACGGGACAGGTCCTAAACACTGAAGCTTTCTTT. Its protein product is CASSPFTGQVLNTEAFF. Full variable domain (outside the CDR3, taken from reference TRBV18 and TRBJ1-1): NAGVMQNPRHLVRRRGQEARLRCSPMKGHSHVYWYRQLPEEGLKFMVYLQKENIIDESGMPKERFSAEFPKEGPSILRIQQVVRGDSAAYFCASSPFTGQVLNTEAFFGQGTRLTVV.

In its sample, this clone was seen once. The V gene is TRBV27, the J gene TRBJ1-2, with a tentative D call TRBD1 (6 bases). V dropped 4 bases and J dropped 5 bases, with 14 bases sitting between them. The CDR3 length is 14 residues. The V gene's germline CDR1 is MNHEY and CDR2 SMNVEV (reference sequence). The CDR3 here is CASSSGYQGYGYTF. The CDR3 DNA is TGTGCCAGCAGTTCGGGTTACCAGGGGTATGGCTACACCTTC.